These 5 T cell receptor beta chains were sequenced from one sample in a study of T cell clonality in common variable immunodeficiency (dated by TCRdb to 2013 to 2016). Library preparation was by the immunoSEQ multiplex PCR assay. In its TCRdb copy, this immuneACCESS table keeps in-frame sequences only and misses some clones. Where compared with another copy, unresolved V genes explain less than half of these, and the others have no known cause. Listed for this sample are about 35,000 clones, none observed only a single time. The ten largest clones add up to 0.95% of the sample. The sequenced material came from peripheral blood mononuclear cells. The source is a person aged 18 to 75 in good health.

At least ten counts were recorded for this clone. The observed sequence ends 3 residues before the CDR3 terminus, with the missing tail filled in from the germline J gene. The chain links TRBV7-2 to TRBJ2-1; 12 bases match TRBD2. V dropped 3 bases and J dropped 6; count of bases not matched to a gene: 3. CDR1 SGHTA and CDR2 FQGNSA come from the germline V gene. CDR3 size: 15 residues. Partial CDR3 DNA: TGTGCCAGCAGCTTCGGACTAGCGGGACCCAATGAG. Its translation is CASSFGLAGPNE. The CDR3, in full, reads CASSFGLAGPNEQFF.

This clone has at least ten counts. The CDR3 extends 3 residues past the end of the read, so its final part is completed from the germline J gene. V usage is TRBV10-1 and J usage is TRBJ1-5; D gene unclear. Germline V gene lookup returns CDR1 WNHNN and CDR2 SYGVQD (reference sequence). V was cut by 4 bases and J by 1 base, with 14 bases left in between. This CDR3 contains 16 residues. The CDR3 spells CASSVLLGQSNQPQHF. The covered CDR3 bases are TGCGCCAGCAGTGTACTCTTAGGGCAGAGCAATCAGCCC.

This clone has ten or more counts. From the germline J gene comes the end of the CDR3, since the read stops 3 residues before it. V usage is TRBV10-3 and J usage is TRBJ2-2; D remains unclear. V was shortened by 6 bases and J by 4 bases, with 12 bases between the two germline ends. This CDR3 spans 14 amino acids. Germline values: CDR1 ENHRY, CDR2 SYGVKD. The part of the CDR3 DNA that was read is TGTGCCATCAGGCCGGGTTCGGGCACCGGGGAG. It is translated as CAIRPGSGTGE. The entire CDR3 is CAIRPGSGTGELFF.

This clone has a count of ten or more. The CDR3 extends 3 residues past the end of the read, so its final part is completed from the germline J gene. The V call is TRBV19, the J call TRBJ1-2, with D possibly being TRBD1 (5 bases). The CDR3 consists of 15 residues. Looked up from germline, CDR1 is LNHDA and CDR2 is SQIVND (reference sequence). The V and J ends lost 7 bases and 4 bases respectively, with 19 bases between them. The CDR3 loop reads CASNEGAGLSYGYTF. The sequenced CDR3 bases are TGTGCCAGTAACGAAGGCGCGGGACTCAGCTATGGC.

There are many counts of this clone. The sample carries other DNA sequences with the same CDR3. Incomplete CDR3 DNA: TGTGCCAGCAGCGTCGGGACTAGCGTCAATGAG. Translated: CASSVGTSVNE. The full CDR3 protein reads CASSVGTSVNEQFF. The chain recombines TRBV9 with TRBJ2-1; 10 bases line up with TRBD2. The read finishes 3 residues shy of the CDR3 end, and the germline J gene is used to complete it. This CDR3 region has 14 residues. CDR1 and CDR2 (germline): SGDLS, YYNGEE. The junction had 2 bases not matched to a gene; V was cut back by 2 bases and J by 6 bases.